This T cell receptor (beta chain) was recovered during a study of identical twins. TCRdb redid the calling of the 5' RACE reads with MiXCR, one entry per CDR3 protein. The sample holds 750,000 to 950,000 distinct CDR3 sequences; 12% are singletons and the top ten take about 1.5%. These data also featured in a second study, about yellow fever vaccine responses in identical twins.

The sequence was collected from a young woman in good health. Material: PBMCs.

DNA of the CDR3: TGTGCCAGCAGCTACCGCCTCGATACCGAGCAGTACGTC. Translating gives CASSYRLDTEQYV. The V gene is TRBV6-5, the J gene TRBJ2-7; D unclear. Per germline, CDR1 MNHEY and CDR2 SVGAGI. V was trimmed by 6 bases and J by 6 bases, leaving 15 bases between them. This CDR3 is 13 amino acids long.